The rows below give T cell receptor beta chains drawn from one sample of a study of cytomegalovirus exposure and HLA in healthy donors. Repertoires were generated with immunoSEQ multiplex PCR, while TCRdb's copy carries only in-frame clones and drops some. In the table there are 95,000 to 150,000 clones, around 85% of which are singletons. Sample: PBMCs. All receptors come from a man aged 25 to 40 in good health and CMV-seronegative. Each CDR3 is given with its conserved first and last residue. The D gene is left open where the match is weak. Expanded clones are given a class, and other clones once, few, many or no size at all.

cdr3_nt cdr3_aa clone_size j_call v_call d_call
TGTGCCAGTAGTACTATGCCGGGGGGAGGTCAGCCCCAGCATTTT CASSTMPGGGQPQHF . TRBJ1-5 TRBV19 .
TGTGCCAGCAGGACTAGCGGGGGGGCGGCGGAGACCCAGTACTTC CASRTSGGAAETQYF . TRBJ2-5 TRBV6-5 TRBD2
TGTGCCAGCAGCGTAGCTAGGGACAGGGGGGCCACAGATACGCAGTATTTT CASSVARDRGATDTQYF . TRBJ2-3 TRBV9 TRBD1
TGTGCCAGCAGCTTAACAGGGTGGGGCAGGGTAGACGAGCAGTACTTC CASSLTGWGRVDEQYF . TRBJ2-7 TRBV13 .
TGTGCCAGCAGTTCCGGGACAGGGGGCTACGAGCAGTACTTC CASSSGTGGYEQYF few TRBJ2-7 TRBV6-1 TRBD1
TGTGCCAGCAGTTATGACAGGGTCTATGAGCAGTTCTTC CASSYDRVYEQFF . TRBJ2-1 TRBV6-5 TRBD1
TGTGCCAGCAGTTCCTCGGGACAGGGGAACACTGAAGCTTTCTTT CASSSSGQGNTEAFF . TRBJ1-1 TRBV28 TRBD1
TGCAGCGTTGAAGTTGTTATAGAGACCCAGTACTTC CSVEVVIETQYF . TRBJ2-5 TRBV29-1 .
TGTGCCAGCAGCCAAGAGGGCCCTTCTCCCCTCCACTTT CASSQEGPSPLHF few TRBJ1-6 TRBV11-2 .
TGTGCCAGCAGCTTTGGACTAGACGGGGAGACCCAGTACTTC CASSFGLDGETQYF few TRBJ2-5 TRBV7-9 TRBD2
TGTGCCAGCGGAGACCGCACAGATACGCAGTATTTT CASGDRTDTQYF . TRBJ2-3 TRBV21-1 .
TGCGCCAGCAGCCAAGATTTTGGGACAGGGGGTTCACCCCTCCACTTT CASSQDFGTGGSPLHF . TRBJ1-6 TRBV4-3 TRBD1
TGTGCCAGCAGGGGAGAGGGTTATAGCAATCAGCCCCAGCATTTT CASRGEGYSNQPQHF . TRBJ1-5 TRBV6-1 .
TGTGCCAGCAGCCCGGGACAGGGGAACTATGGCTACACCTTC CASSPGQGNYGYTF few TRBJ1-2 TRBV5-4 TRBD1
TGTGCCAGCAGTGGGGGGGGAGGAAGGACTGAAGCTTTCTTT CASSGGGGRTEAFF few TRBJ1-1 TRBV6-6 .
TGCGCCAGCAGTCAATCGATGGGAGGGAAGAGGAACTATGGCTACACCTTC CASSQSMGGKRNYGYTF . TRBJ1-2 TRBV23-1 .
TGTGCCAGTAGTATCCGCAGGGGAGACCGCAATCAGCCCCAGCATTTT CASSIRRGDRNQPQHF . TRBJ1-5 TRBV19 .
TGTGCCAGCAGCGTAACCGGGACAAAGAACACCGGGGAGCTGTTTTTT CASSVTGTKNTGELFF . TRBJ2-2 TRBV13 .
TGCGCCAGCAGCCAAGATGGATACGGGCGGGACTATGGCTACACCTTC CASSQDGYGRDYGYTF . TRBJ1-2 TRBV4-3 .
TGTGCCATGGGACAGGGGTTGGCAGATACGCAGTATTTT CAMGQGLADTQYF . TRBJ2-3 TRBV10-3 TRBD1
TGTGCCAGCAGCCTAAGACGAAGTGGCGGTGTCGACACCGGGGAGCTGTTTTTT CASSLRRSGGVDTGELFF . TRBJ2-2 TRBV14 .
TGCGCCAGCAGCCAAGCCCCGAACGACGCCGGGGGAAATACGCAGTATTTT CASSQAPNDAGGNTQYF . TRBJ2-3 TRBV4-1 .
TGCGCCAGCAGCTTGGAAGTGGTTGAGGGAGTCGGGACTGAAGCTTTCTTT CASSLEVVEGVGTEAFF . TRBJ1-1 TRBV5-1 .
TGTGCCAGCGGGCCCGAGCCAGAGTTCTACGAGCAGTACTTC CASGPEPEFYEQYF . TRBJ2-7 TRBV2 .
TGTGCCAGCAGCTTAGCGGACAGCCCCCTTATTTTC CASSLADSPLIF . TRBJ1-2 TRBV11-3 .
TGTGCCAGCTCACCAACCGGAGTAGCTAACTATGGCTACACCTTC CASSPTGVANYGYTF . TRBJ1-2 TRBV18 .
TGCAGCGTTGGGGGCACAGCCTCCTACGAGCAGTACTTC CSVGGTASYEQYF once TRBJ2-7 TRBV29-1 .
TGTGCCAGCAGCCAACGGTCCTCTGGGGCCAACGTCCTGACTTTC CASSQRSSGANVLTF . TRBJ2-6 TRBV7-2 .
TGTGCCAGCAGCTCAACGGACAGGGGGACATCAACTAATGAAAAACTGTTTTTT CASSSTDRGTSTNEKLFF . TRBJ1-4 TRBV7-9 TRBD1
TGTGCCAGCAGCTTGGCAGGGGGCAAGGACGAGCAGTACTTC CASSLAGGKDEQYF . TRBJ2-7 TRBV5-4 TRBD1
TGTGCCATCAGCATCTCCGGGACTAGCGGGGTGGACGGGGAGCTGTTTTTT CAISISGTSGVDGELFF . TRBJ2-2 TRBV10-3 TRBD2
TGTGCCAGCAGCTCCCCGGACCGGGGGTGGCCAAACTATGGCTACACCTTC CASSSPDRGWPNYGYTF . TRBJ1-2 TRBV9 .
TGTGCCAGCAGGGGGACAGGGGTTGGCGGGGAGCTGTTTTTT CASRGTGVGGELFF . TRBJ2-2 TRBV6-5 TRBD1
TGCGCCAGCAGCTTGGCAGGACAGGGGGCCTACGAGCAGTACTTC CASSLAGQGAYEQYF . TRBJ2-7 TRBV5-1 TRBD1
TGTGCCAGCAGCCATCCCCAGGGGGTTGTCACTGAAGCTTTCTTT CASSHPQGVVTEAFF . TRBJ1-1 TRBV7-9 TRBD1
TGTGCCAGCAGTCGGGGAGGGAGGACGGGCGAGCAGTACTTC CASSRGGRTGEQYF . TRBJ2-7 TRBV11-3 TRBD2
TGTGCCAGCAGTGGAGACCCTCGGACAGCTATAGCCTACGAGCAGTACTTC CASSGDPRTAIAYEQYF . TRBJ2-7 TRBV6-1 .
TGTGCCAGCAGTCCCTACAGCAATCAGCCCCAGCATTTT CASSPYSNQPQHF . TRBJ1-5 TRBV27 .
TGCGCCAGCAGGGCAGAGGGGGATCAGCCCCAGCATTTT CASRAEGDQPQHF . TRBJ1-5 TRBV5-1 .
TGCAGCGTTGAAGGAGGAAGGGACTCCAGTGAGCAGTTCTTC CSVEGGRDSSEQFF . TRBJ2-1 TRBV29-1 .
TGTGCCAGCAGTATTGGACTGGGGGATACGCAGTATTTT CASSIGLGDTQYF . TRBJ2-3 TRBV7-9 .
TGTGCCAGCAGTTTTCCGGGACAGAACTACGAGCAGTACTTC CASSFPGQNYEQYF . TRBJ2-7 TRBV28 TRBD1
TGTGCCAGCAGCGTGGAGGGACTAGCGGGGGGGCCTAGCACAGATACGCAGTATTTT CASSVEGLAGGPSTDTQYF . TRBJ2-3 TRBV9 TRBD2
TGTGCCATCAGTGAGTCGGGAAGCGGGGGCACAGATACGCAGTATTTT CAISESGSGGTDTQYF . TRBJ2-3 TRBV10-3 TRBD2
TGCAGCGTATACAGGGATCCTAGGCATGGCTACACCTTC CSVYRDPRHGYTF . TRBJ1-2 TRBV29-1 .
TGTGCCAGCAGCTTAGCTGGGGACAGGCACGGAAACACCATATATTTT CASSLAGDRHGNTIYF . TRBJ1-3 TRBV7-9 TRBD1